This record concerns one TCR beta chain sequence. Its specificity is not known. The sample comes from a study of radiotherapy plus CTLA-4 blockade in lung cancer. Study information: Objective responses emerged in 15% to 20% of patients, and around 30% attained disease control. Study results and limitations: Among reported predictors of response, early blood T cell clone dynamics with interferon-beta performed best.

Clones were sequenced by immunoSEQ multiplex PCR, and TCRdb holds only the in-frame ones, with some missing. The data hold about 57,000 clones, with roughly four fifths observed a single time. Per germline, CDR1 SNHLY and CDR2 FYNNEI. This CDR3 has 19 residues. Deletions cut 0 bases from V and 4 bases from J, with 24 bases between. Patients in the study, people with chemo-refractory metastatic non-small-cell lung cancer, received focal radiation plus ipilimumab CTLA-4 blockade. V and J are TRBV2 and TRBJ1-2; D is possibly TRBD1 (6 bases). Here the sequenced sample was peripheral blood, taken from a patient treated with radiotherapy plus ipilimumab. This clonotype originated in a human donor with non-small cell lung cancer who had a complete response to radiotherapy plus ipilimumab. The CDR3 sequence is CASSEALLLSQGGSYGYTF. The CDR3 DNA follows: TGTGCCAGCAGTGAAGCGCTTCTTTTGTCACAGGGTGGTTCCTATGGCTACACCTTC.